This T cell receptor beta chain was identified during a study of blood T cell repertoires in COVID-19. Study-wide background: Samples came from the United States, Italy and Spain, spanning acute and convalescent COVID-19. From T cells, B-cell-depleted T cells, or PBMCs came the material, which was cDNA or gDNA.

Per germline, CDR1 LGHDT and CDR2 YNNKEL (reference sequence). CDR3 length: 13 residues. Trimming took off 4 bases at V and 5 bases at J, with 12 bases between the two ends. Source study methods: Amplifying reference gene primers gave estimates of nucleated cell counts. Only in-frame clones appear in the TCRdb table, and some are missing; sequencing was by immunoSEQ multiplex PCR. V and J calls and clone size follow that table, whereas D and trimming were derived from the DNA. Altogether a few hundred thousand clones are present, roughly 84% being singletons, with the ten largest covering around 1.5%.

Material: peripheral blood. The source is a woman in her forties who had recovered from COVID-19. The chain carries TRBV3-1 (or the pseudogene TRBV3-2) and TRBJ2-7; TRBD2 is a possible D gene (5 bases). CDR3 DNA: TGTGCCAGCAGCCCCAGTACCGGGGACGAGCAGTACTTC. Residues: CASSPSTGDEQYF.